A single sample is the source of the 9 T cell receptor beta chains below, sequenced in a study of T cell responses to AZD1222 COVID-19 vaccine. Only in-frame clones appear in the TCRdb table, and some are missing; sequencing was by immunoSEQ multiplex PCR. This sample has around 95,000 clones, with approximately 87% found just once. Sample: peripheral blood, taken on day 0 of MenACWY control vaccination. The receptors stem from an adult in good health.

The V and J genes are TRBV7-2 and TRBJ2-7; either TRBD1 or TRBD2 may fit D (5 bases each). Germline loops: CDR1 SGHTA, CDR2 FQGNSA. V was clipped by 3 bases and J by 4 bases, with 10 bases between them. The CDR3 has 13 amino acids. The chain's CDR3 is CASSFPGTYEQYF. CDR3 coding DNA: TGTGCCAGCAGCTTTCCGGGGACGTACGAGCAGTACTTC.

This sequence joins TRBV5-6 and TRBJ2-5; a possible D gene is TRBD1 (6 bases). Germline V gene sequence: CDR1 SGHDT, CDR2 YYEEEE. This CDR3 region has 16 residues. V lost 0 bases to trimming and J lost 2 bases, with 14 bases between them. CDR3: CASSLGPTGGQETQYF. The DNA of the CDR3 is TGTGCCAGCAGCTTGGGCCCGACAGGCGGTCAAGAGACCCAGTACTTC.

The chain has TRBV11-2 and TRBJ1-3; unclear D gene. This CDR3 has 16 residues. V was trimmed by 2 bases and J by 0 bases, leaving 11 bases between them. Germline CDR1 and CDR2: SGHAT and FQNNGV. The CDR3 DNA follows: TGTGCCAGCAGCTTAACCCCTAGAGTCTCTGGAAACACCATATATTTT. As protein: CASSLTPRVSGNTIYF.

The chain has TRBV7-9 and TRBJ1-3; tentatively, D is TRBD1 (6 bases). This CDR3 has 14 amino acids. V dropped 6 bases and J dropped 4 bases, with 13 bases sitting between them. Germline V lookup: CDR1 SEHNR, CDR2 FQNEAQ (reference sequence). CDR3 nucleotides: TGTGCCAGCAGGCATGGGACACCGGGAAACACCATATATTTT. Translating gives CASRHGTPGNTIYF.

This clone was seen more than once but under ten times. V is TRBV7-2 and J is TRBJ2-7; 10 bases fit TRBD2. The CDR3 is made up of 13 amino acids. From germline, CDR1 is SGHTA and CDR2 FQGNSA. Losses at the gene ends were 1 base for V and 6 bases for J; bases not matched to a gene: 0. CDR3 coding DNA: TGTGCCAGCAGCTTAGAGCGGGGGGGCGAGCAGTACTTC. This translates into CASSLERGGEQYF.

CDR3 loop: CASSGDDRGLNSPLHF. CDR3 DNA: TGTGCCAGCAGCGGGGACGACAGGGGGCTCAATTCACCCCTCCACTTT. V gene TRBV5-5 combines with J gene TRBJ1-6; 10 bases are shared with TRBD1. CDR1 and CDR2 from the germline V gene are SGHKS and YYEKEE (reference sequence). The CDR3 is made up of 16 amino acids. V gave up 4 bases and J gave up 7 bases; unmatched junction bases: 8.

The chain employs TRBV2 and TRBJ1-6, with D perhaps matching TRBD1 (5 bases). V was trimmed by 7 bases and J by 0 bases, leaving 13 bases between them. Germline CDR1 SNHLY, CDR2 FYNNEI. The CDR3 totals 16 residues. CDR3 amino acids: CASKGTGSSYNSPLHF. CDR3 DNA: TGTGCCAGCAAAGGAACAGGCAGCTCCTATAATTCACCCCTCCACTTT. The whole variable domain, filled in from reference TRBV2 and TRBJ1-6, reads EPEVTQTPSHQVTQMGQEVILRCVPISNHLYFYWYRQILGQKVEFLVSFYNNEISEKSEIFDDQFSVERPDGSNFTLKIRSTKLEDSAMYFCASKGTGSSYNSPLHFGNGTRLTVT.

J is TRBJ1-3 and V is TRBV5-1, with D hard to call. CDR1 and CDR2 (germline): SGHRS, YFSETQ. Trimming stripped 0 bases from V and 4 bases from J, with 14 bases between. The CDR3 has 16 amino acids. The CDR3 loop reads CASSLGRTAPGNTIYF. The CDR3 DNA sequence: TGCGCCAGCAGCTTGGGGAGGACCGCGCCCGGAAACACCATATATTTT.

The V and J genes are TRBV5-1 and TRBJ1-1; D is ambiguous. V was cut by 5 bases and J by 5 bases, with 13 bases left in between. In germline, CDR1 is SGHRS, CDR2 YFSETQ. The length of the CDR3 is 13 residues. This CDR3 is CASRAGSRTEAFF. CDR3 nucleotide sequence: TGCGCCAGCAGAGCCGGGAGTCGAACTGAAGCTTTCTTT.